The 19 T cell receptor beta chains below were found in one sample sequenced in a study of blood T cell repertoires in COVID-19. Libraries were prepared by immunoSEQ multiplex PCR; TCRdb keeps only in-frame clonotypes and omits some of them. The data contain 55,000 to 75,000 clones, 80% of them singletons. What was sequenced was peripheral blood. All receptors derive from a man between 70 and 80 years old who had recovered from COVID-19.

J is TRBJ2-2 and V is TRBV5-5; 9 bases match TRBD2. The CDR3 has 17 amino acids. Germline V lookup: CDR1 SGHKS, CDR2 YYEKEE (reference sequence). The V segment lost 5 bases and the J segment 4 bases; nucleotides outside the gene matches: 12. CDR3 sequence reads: CASSRLAGSSGTGELFF. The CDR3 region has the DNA TGTGCCAGCAGTCGGCTAGCGGGAAGCTCCGGCACCGGGGAGCTGTTTTTT.

DNA of the CDR3: TGTGCCATCACCCCAGACATGAACACTGAAGCTTTCTTT. It is translated as CAITPDMNTEAFF. This chain uses TRBV10-3 with TRBJ1-1, with D uncertain. Germline V lookup: CDR1 ENHRY, CDR2 SYGVKD. The CDR3 contains 13 residues. The germline V and J ends were trimmed by 7 bases and 0 bases, with 9 bases remaining between them.

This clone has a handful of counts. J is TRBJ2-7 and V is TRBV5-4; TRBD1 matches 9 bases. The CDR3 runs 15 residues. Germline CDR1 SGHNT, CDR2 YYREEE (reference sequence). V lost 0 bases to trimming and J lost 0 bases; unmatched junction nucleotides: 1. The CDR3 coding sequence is TGTGCCAGCAGCTTGGGGGGACAGGGCTCCTACGAGCAGTACTTC. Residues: CASSLGGQGSYEQYF. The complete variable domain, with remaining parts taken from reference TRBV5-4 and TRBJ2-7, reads ETGVTQSPTHLIKTRGQQVTLRCSSQSGHNTVSWYQQALGQGPQFIFQYYREEENGRGNFPPRFSGLQFPNYSSELNVNALELDDSALYLCASSLGGQGSYEQYFGPGTRLTVT.

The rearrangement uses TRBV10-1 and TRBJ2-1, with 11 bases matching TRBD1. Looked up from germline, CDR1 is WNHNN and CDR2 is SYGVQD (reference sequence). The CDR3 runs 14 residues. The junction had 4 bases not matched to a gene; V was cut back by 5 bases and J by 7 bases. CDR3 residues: CASSSGTGGNEQFF. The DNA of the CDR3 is TGCGCCAGCAGTTCCGGGACAGGGGGTAATGAGCAGTTCTTC.

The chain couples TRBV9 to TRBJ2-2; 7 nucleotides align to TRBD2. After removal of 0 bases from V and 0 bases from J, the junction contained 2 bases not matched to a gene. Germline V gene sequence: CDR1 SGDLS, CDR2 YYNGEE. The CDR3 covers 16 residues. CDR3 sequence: CASSVAAGANTGELFF. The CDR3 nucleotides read TGTGCCAGCAGCGTAGCTGCGGGGGCGAACACCGGGGAGCTGTTTTTT. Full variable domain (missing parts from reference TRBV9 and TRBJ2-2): DSGVTQTPKHLITATGQRVTLRCSPRSGDLSVYWYQQSLDQGLQFLIQYYNGEERAKGNILERFSAQQFPDLHSELNLSSLELGDSALYFCASSVAAGANTGELFFGEGSRLTVL.

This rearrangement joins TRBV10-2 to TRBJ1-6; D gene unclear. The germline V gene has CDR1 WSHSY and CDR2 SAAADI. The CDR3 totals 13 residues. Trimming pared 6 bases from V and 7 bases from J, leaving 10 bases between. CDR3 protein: CASRKGGNSPLHF. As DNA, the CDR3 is TGCGCCAGCAGGAAAGGCGGAAATTCACCCCTCCACTTT.

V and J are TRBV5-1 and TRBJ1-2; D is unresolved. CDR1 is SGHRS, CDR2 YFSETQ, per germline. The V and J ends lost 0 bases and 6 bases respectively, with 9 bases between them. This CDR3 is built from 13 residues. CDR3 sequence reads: CASSLGPADGYTF. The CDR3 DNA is TGCGCCAGCAGCTTGGGGCCCGCTGATGGCTACACCTTC.

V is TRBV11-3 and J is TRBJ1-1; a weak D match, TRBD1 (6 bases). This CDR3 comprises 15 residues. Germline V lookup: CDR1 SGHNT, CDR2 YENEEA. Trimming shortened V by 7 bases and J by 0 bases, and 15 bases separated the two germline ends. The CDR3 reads CASKMGAALNTEAFF. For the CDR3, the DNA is TGTGCCAGCAAAATGGGGGCAGCGTTGAACACTGAAGCTTTCTTT.

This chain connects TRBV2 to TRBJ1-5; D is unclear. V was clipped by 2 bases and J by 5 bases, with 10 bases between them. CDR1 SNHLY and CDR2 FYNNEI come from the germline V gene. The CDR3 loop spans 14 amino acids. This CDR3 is CASSEPNRYQPQHF. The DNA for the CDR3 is TGTGCCAGCAGTGAACCTAACCGCTATCAGCCCCAGCATTTT.

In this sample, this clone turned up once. CDR3 sequence reads: CASSIPGQVLHGYTF. The CDR3 coding sequence is TGTGCCAGCAGTATACCGGGACAGGTCCTCCATGGCTACACCTTC. The chain combines TRBV27 with TRBJ1-2; 8 bases fit TRBD1. After removal of 5 bases from V and 6 bases from J, the junction contained 11 bases not matched to a gene. Germline lookup yields CDR1 MNHEY and CDR2 SMNVEV (reference sequence). This CDR3 contains 15 residues.

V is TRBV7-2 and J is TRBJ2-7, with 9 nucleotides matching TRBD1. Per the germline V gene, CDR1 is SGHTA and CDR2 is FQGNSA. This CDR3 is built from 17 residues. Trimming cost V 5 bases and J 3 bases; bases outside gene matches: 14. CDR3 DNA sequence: TGTGCCAGCAGCCCGGCACGGGCACAGGGGGCTTTCTACGAGCAGTACTTC. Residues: CASSPARAQGAFYEQYF.

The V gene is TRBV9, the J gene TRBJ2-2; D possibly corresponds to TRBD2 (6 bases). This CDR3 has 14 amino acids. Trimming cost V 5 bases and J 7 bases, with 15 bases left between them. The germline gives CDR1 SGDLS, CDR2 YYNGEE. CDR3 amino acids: CASSWGVLGGELFF. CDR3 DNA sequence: TGTGCCAGCAGTTGGGGGGTTCTCGGCGGGGAGCTGTTTTTT. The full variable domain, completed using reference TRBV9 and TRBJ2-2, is DSGVTQTPKHLITATGQRVTLRCSPRSGDLSVYWYQQSLDQGLQFLIQYYNGEERAKGNILERFSAQQFPDLHSELNLSSLELGDSALYFCASSWGVLGGELFFGEGSRLTVL.

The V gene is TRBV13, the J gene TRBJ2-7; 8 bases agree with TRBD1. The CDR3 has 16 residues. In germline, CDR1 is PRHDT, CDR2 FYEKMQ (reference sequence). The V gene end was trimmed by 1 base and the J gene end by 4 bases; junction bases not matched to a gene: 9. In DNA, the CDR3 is TGTGCCAGCAGCTTAGAAGGTGGGGACAGGACGTACGAGCAGTACTTC. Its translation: CASSLEGGDRTYEQYF.

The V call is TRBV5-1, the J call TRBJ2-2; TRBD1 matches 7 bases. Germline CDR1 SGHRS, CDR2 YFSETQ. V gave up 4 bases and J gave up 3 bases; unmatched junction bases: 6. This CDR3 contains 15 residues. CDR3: CASSRGQVDTGELFF. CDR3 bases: TGCGCCAGCAGCCGCGGACAGGTGGACACCGGGGAGCTGTTTTTT.

The CDR3 sequence: CASSSETSSSDTQYF. The DNA of the CDR3 is TGCGCCAGCAGCTCAGAGACTAGCTCTTCAGATACGCAGTATTTT. The chain uses TRBV5-1 and TRBJ2-3; 7 nucleotides align to TRBD2. CDR3 length: 15 amino acids. CDR1 and CDR2 from the germline V gene are SGHRS and YFSETQ. Unmatched junction bases numbered 8, after V lost 3 bases and J lost 4 bases.

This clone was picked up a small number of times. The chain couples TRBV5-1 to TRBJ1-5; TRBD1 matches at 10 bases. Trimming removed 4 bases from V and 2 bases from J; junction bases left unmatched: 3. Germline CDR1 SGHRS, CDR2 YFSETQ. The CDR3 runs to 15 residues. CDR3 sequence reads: CASSPGTGGNQPQHF. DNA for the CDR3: TGCGCCAGCAGCCCTGGGACAGGGGGCAATCAGCCCCAGCATTTT.

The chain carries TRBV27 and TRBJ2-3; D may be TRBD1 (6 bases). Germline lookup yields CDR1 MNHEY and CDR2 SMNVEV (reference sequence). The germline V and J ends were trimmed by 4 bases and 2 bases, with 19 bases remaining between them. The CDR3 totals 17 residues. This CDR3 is CASSSEQGPAFTDTQYF. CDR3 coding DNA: TGTGCCAGCAGTTCGGAACAGGGTCCTGCGTTCACAGATACGCAGTATTTT.

Here the CDR3 DNA reads TGCGCCAGCAGCCAAGATGCCGCGGCAAAGGGACAGTCTTATAATTCACCCCTCCACTTT. Its protein is CASSQDAAAKGQSYNSPLHF. This chain joins TRBV4-3 and TRBJ1-6; 7 nucleotides align to TRBD1. The CDR3 extends over 20 amino acids. V lost 0 bases to trimming and J lost 4 bases; unmatched junction nucleotides: 15. CDR1 and CDR2 from the germline V gene are LGHNA and YSLEER.

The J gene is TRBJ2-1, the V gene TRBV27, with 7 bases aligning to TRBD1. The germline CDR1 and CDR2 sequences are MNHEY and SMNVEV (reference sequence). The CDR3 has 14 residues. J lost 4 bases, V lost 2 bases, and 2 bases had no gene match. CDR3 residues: CASSLGDRYNEQFF. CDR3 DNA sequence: TGTGCCAGCAGTTTAGGGGACAGATACAATGAGCAGTTCTTC.